A selection of T cell receptor beta chains follows, all from one sample in a study of regulatory and conventional T cells in breast cancer. TCRdb re-called the PCR reads with MiXCR, one entry per CDR3 protein. The sample gives over 15,000 distinct CDR3 sequences, around 30% of which show up once; 1.5% to 2% is in the top ten. Input material: conventional T cells from blood. These receptors originate from a female donor in good health. The CDR3 runs from the conserved cysteine through the conserved F or W. A D gene is named only where the DNA matches it firmly. Clone size, where shown, is once, few, many, or a class for clones that have expanded.

V	size	J	D	DNA	CDR3
TRBV4-1	-	TRBJ2-7	-	TGCGCCAGCGGCCAAGATTCTTACCTCGGACAAGACTACGAGCAGTACTTC	CASGQDSYLGQDYEQYF
TRBV7-2	few	TRBJ2-1	-	TGTGCCAGCAGCTCTAGGGGGATTCTGGGGGTCAATGAGCAGTTCTTC	CASSSRGILGVNEQFF
TRBV7-3	few	TRBJ2-1	TRBD2	TGTGCCAGCAGTATAGCGGGAGCCCGCTCCTACAATGAGCAGTTCTTC	CASSIAGARSYNEQFF
TRBV12-3/TRBV12-4	-	TRBJ2-1	TRBD2	TGTGCCAGCACCCTGGCTAGCGGGGACCTTGAGCAGTTCTTC	CASTLASGDLEQFF
TRBV20-1	-	TRBJ2-7	-	TGCAGTGCTATTCCCTTACAGGGACCCTACGAGCAGTACTTC	CSAIPLQGPYEQYF
TRBV7-9	-	TRBJ1-2	-	TGTGCCAGCAGCTTAGATGAGAATGGCTACACCTTC	CASSLDENGYTF
TRBV7-9	few	TRBJ1-2	-	TGTGCCAGCACCCCGGCTCGCCATCGAGGGGATGGCTACACCTTC	CASTPARHRGDGYTF
TRBV5-6	few	TRBJ2-2	TRBD1	TGTGCCAGCAGTGCTGACAGGGCTCATAGCGGGGAGCTGTTTTTT	CASSADRAHSGELFF
TRBV5-1	few	TRBJ1-1	-	TGCGCCAGCAGCCGGGGGCAGGGTCGTCCTGAAGCTTTCTTT	CASSRGQGRPEAFF
TRBV7-6	once	TRBJ2-3	-	TGTGCCAGCAGCTTAGGGTCCGGGACTCCTTGGGCAGATACGCAGTATTTT	CASSLGSGTPWADTQYF
TRBV11-3	once	TRBJ1-2	TRBD1	TGTGCCAGCAGCGTCCGGGACAGGCAACTAGGAGGCTACACCTTC	CASSVRDRQLGGYTF
TRBV20-1	few	TRBJ1-4	-	TGCAGTGCCCGAGGGTACCCCAATTTTACAACTAATGAAAAACTGTTTTTT	CSARGYPNFTTNEKLFF
TRBV6-5	-	TRBJ2-6	-	TGTGCCAGCCAAGGGGCTGCTGGGGCCAACGTCCTGACTTTC	CASQGAAGANVLTF
TRBV5-1	few	TRBJ2-7	TRBD1	TGCGCCAGCAGTCGGGACAGCTACGAGCAGTACTTC	CASSRDSYEQYF
TRBV3-1	-	TRBJ2-1	TRBD2	TGTGCCAGCAGCCAAGATCTGGCGCGGGGGGGAGATGAGCAGTTCTTC	CASSQDLARGGDEQFF
TRBV29-1	-	TRBJ1-2	-	TGCAGCGTCAAAATCGTGGAGGGAGATCGAGGCTACACCTTC	CSVKIVEGDRGYTF
TRBV4-1	medium-sized	TRBJ2-5	-	TGCGCCAGCAGCCAAGAGACCCAAGAGACCCAGTACTTC	CASSQETQETQYF
TRBV10-1	many	TRBJ1-6	-	TGCGCCAGCAGTGAGTCCGGTGATAATTCACCCCTCCACTTT	CASSESGDNSPLHF
TRBV7-8	-	TRBJ2-1	TRBD2	TGTGCCAGCGGGCGTACTACTAGCGGGAGGGTCGATGAGCAGTTCTTC	CASGRTTSGRVDEQFF
TRBV11-2	-	TRBJ2-1	-	TGTGCCAGCAGCGCACTCCCGATAAATGAGCAGTCCTTC	CASSALPINEQSF
TRBV19	-	TRBJ2-3	-	TGTGCCAGTAGTATACGACGGGGGACTAGCACAGATACGCAGTATTTT	CASSIRRGTSTDTQYF
TRBV12-3/TRBV12-4	-	TRBJ1-1	-	TGCGCCAGCAGTTTCCCGAACATTGAAGCTTTCTTT	CASSFPNIEAFF
TRBV5-1	medium-sized	TRBJ2-1	TRBD2	TGCGCCAGCAGCTTAACCGGGACTAGCGCGGGAAATGAGCAGTTCTTC	CASSLTGTSAGNEQFF
TRBV7-8	-	TRBJ2-3	-	TGTGCCAGCAGCCTAAATAAGGCAGATACGCGGTATTTT	CASSLNKADTRYF
TRBV7-2	medium-sized	TRBJ2-2	-	TGTGCCAGCAGCTTAGGACGGAGCGGGAACACCGGGGAGCTGTTTTTT	CASSLGRSGNTGELFF
TRBV20-1	-	TRBJ2-1	TRBD2	TGCAGTGCTCACCGGGGGGGGGGATACAATGAGCAGTTCTTC	CSAHRGGGYNEQFF
TRBV7-2	few	TRBJ2-1	-	TGTGCCAGCAGGCGGGACTCCTACAATGAGCAGTTCTTC	CASRRDSYNEQFF
TRBV20-1	few	TRBJ2-5	TRBD2	TGCAGTGGCATAGCGGGCAGGGAGACCCAGTACTTC	CSGIAGRETQYF
TRBV20-1	-	TRBJ2-3	-	TGCAGTCTTAGCTCCCGGGGACAAGGTACGCCAGATACGCAGTATTTT	CSLSSRGQGTPDTQYF
TRBV6-2/TRBV6-3	few	TRBJ2-2	TRBD1	TGTGCCAGCAACGCGATAGAGACAGGGGCCGGGGAGCTGTTTTTT	CASNAIETGAGELFF
TRBV7-8	few	TRBJ1-2	TRBD1	TGTGCCAGCAGCCCCGGGACAGCCGTTCCCAACTATGGCTACACCTTC	CASSPGTAVPNYGYTF
TRBV12-3/TRBV12-4	-	TRBJ2-7	-	TGTGCCAGCGGGCATACCGCGAACGAGCAGTACTTC	CASGHTANEQYF
TRBV6-2/TRBV6-3	-	TRBJ2-7	TRBD2	TGTGCCAGCAGTCACTCGGCGGGAGAGGTGGGCGAGCAGTACTTC	CASSHSAGEVGEQYF
TRBV6-1	-	TRBJ2-6	-	TGTGCCAGCAGTGAAGCGCTGACGGCTGGGGCCAACGTCCTGACTTTC	CASSEALTAGANVLTF
TRBV12-3/TRBV12-4	once	TRBJ1-5	-	TGTGCCAGCAGTGTAGGGCGGGAGAATCAGCCCCAGCATTTT	CASSVGRENQPQHF
TRBV12-3/TRBV12-4	once	TRBJ1-3	-	TGTGCCAGCAGTTTGGAAGTAGGAAACACCATATATTTT	CASSLEVGNTIYF
TRBV7-9	-	TRBJ2-3	TRBD2	TGTGCCAGCTCGCTAGGGCCGGCGGGGGAAAGGACAGATACGCAGTATTTT	CASSLGPAGERTDTQYF
TRBV20-1	-	TRBJ1-6	TRBD1	TGCAGTGCTAGCACAGGGGAAGATTCACCCCTCCACTTT	CSASTGEDSPLHF
TRBV12-3/TRBV12-4	few	TRBJ2-1	TRBD1	TGTGCCAGCAGTCCACAACAGGGGTTGAATGAGCAGTTCTTC	CASSPQQGLNEQFF
TRBV20-1	-	TRBJ1-1	-	TGCAGTGCTGGAGTTGGAGGGCCTAAGGGTGAAGCTTTCTTT	CSAGVGGPKGEAFF
TRBV4-1	few	TRBJ2-5	-	TGCGCCAGCCCTCCTGGGGTAGCATTACAAGAGACCCAGTACTTC	CASPPGVALQETQYF
TRBV12-3/TRBV12-4	few	TRBJ1-1	-	TGTGCCAGCAGTTCGGCAGGGTGGGCCACTGAAGCTTTCTTT	CASSSAGWATEAFF
TRBV7-2	-	TRBJ2-5	-	TGTGCCAGCAGGCGTCCCGGGTCGGGCCAAGAGACCCAGTACTTC	CASRRPGSGQETQYF
TRBV7-2	few	TRBJ2-3	TRBD2	TGTGCCAGCAGCAATCGACTAGCCCTGGCAACAGATACGCAGTATTTT	CASSNRLALATDTQYF
TRBV7-2	few	TRBJ2-5	-	TGTGCCAGCAGCCGCCGGAGGGACAGAGAGACCCAGTACTTC	CASSRRRDRETQYF
TRBV20-1	few	TRBJ1-3	-	TGCAGTGCTCGGACAGATGGAAACACCATATATTTT	CSARTDGNTIYF
TRBV30	-	TRBJ2-1	TRBD1	TGTGCCTGGAGTGGGACAGGGTTGAGTTACAATGGGCAGTTCTTC	CAWSGTGLSYNGQFF
TRBV14	medium-sized	TRBJ1-6	TRBD1	TGTGCCAGCAGCCCAGGGGGCGGGGGCGGATCACCCCTCCACTTT	CASSPGGGGGSPLHF